This TCR beta chain derives from a study of blood T cell repertoires in COVID-19. Across the study: T cells, B-cell-depleted T cells, or PBMCs supplied cDNA or gDNA.

This CDR3 region has 15 residues. The germline V gene has CDR1 MNHEY and CDR2 SMNVEV (reference sequence). The V gene end was trimmed by 4 bases and the J gene end by 8 bases; junction bases not matched to a gene: 10. Under the authors' procedure: Reference gene primers were amplified, and this amplification served to estimate nucleated cell counts. The method was immunoSEQ multiplex PCR; TCRdb's version includes in-frame clones alone and lacks a portion of them. Clone size and the V and J calls come from that table; the DNA yielded D and trimming. The table lists about 380,000 clones, around 92% of them singletons.

Sequences were obtained from peripheral blood. The J gene is TRBJ1-2, the V gene TRBV27; 10 nucleotides agree with TRBD1. The origin of this receptor is a man aged 40-55 years with acute or convalescent COVID-19. CDR3: CASSYRMGTGVGYTF. The CDR3 region has the DNA TGTGCCAGCAGTTATAGGATGGGGACAGGGGTGGGCTACACCTTC.